Each of the 17 T cell receptor beta chains below was sequenced from the same sample in a study of cytomegalovirus exposure and HLA in healthy donors. Primers: 60 Vbeta forward and 13 Jbeta reverse. Clones were read by immunoSEQ multiplex PCR, and TCRdb kept only the in-frame ones, dropping some. The sample consists of 180,000 or so clones, roughly 76% of them appearing once. Sequenced: PBMCs. The receptors here all came from a woman aged 18-30 years in good health and CMV-seropositive.

This chain joins TRBV19 and TRBJ2-1; no clear D gene. CDR1 is LNHDA and CDR2 is SQIVND in the germline V gene (reference sequence). V lost 5 bases and J 8 bases, leaving 10 bases between the germline ends. This CDR3 has 12 amino acids. DNA of the CDR3: TGTGCCAGTAGTCCCAGCGCCTATGAGCAGTTCTTC. This gives the protein CASSPSAYEQFF.

This clone showed up just once. The V gene is TRBV18, the J gene TRBJ1-3; D uncertain. This CDR3 has 15 residues. Germline values: CDR1 KGHSH, CDR2 LQKENI. V shed 3 bases and J shed 0 bases, with 9 bases lying between them. CDR3 amino acids: CASSPSADSGNTIYF. The CDR3 nucleotides are TGTGCCAGCTCACCGTCCGCGGACTCTGGAAACACCATATATTTT.

This rearrangement joins TRBV27 to TRBJ2-5, with 10 bases that match TRBD1. The CDR3 contains 13 residues. Germline values: CDR1 MNHEY, CDR2 SMNVEV (reference sequence). V dropped 10 bases and J dropped 5; count of bases not matched to a gene: 7. CDR3 sequence reads: CATGTGAIETQYF. The CDR3 region has the DNA TGTGCCACCGGGACAGGGGCAATCGAGACCCAGTACTTC.

The chain recombines TRBV29-1 with TRBJ1-1; 11 nucleotides match TRBD1. Losses at the gene ends were 4 bases for V and 4 bases for J; bases not matched to a gene: 2. The germline gives CDR1 SQVTM, CDR2 ANQGSEA. The CDR3 is 13 residues long. The CDR3: CSVAGQGATEAFF. The DNA for the CDR3 is TGCAGCGTTGCCGGACAGGGGGCCACTGAAGCTTTCTTT.

The chain has TRBV18 and TRBJ2-5, with 7 nucleotides matching TRBD1. This CDR3 contains 17 residues. CDR1 is KGHSH, CDR2 LQKENI, per germline. V was pared by 1 base and J by 5 bases, with 13 bases of the junction left unmatched. The DNA for the CDR3 is TGTGCCAGCTCACCACTCTGGATAGGGGGCTTGCGGGAGACCCAGTACTTC. This gives the protein CASSPLWIGGLRETQYF.

In this sample, this clone turned up once. V gene TRBV7-3 combines with J gene TRBJ1-6; the D gene is possibly TRBD1 (6 bases). Between the trimmed V and J ends, which lost 1 base and 9 bases, there was a span of 16 bases. The germline V gene encodes CDR1 SGHTA and CDR2 FQGTGA. The CDR3 sequence is 16 residues long. The DNA for the CDR3 is TGTGCCAGCAGCTTAATGGGGGGGCAAGGCGGTTCACCCCTCCACTTT. As protein: CASSLMGGQGGSPLHF. The full variable domain, rest sourced from reference TRBV7-3 and TRBJ1-6, is GAGVSQTPSNKVTEKGKYVELRCDPISGHTALYWYRQSLGQGPEFLIYFQGTGAADDSGLPNDRFFAVRPEGSVSTLKIQRTERGDSAVYLCASSLMGGQGGSPLHFGNGTRLTVT.

This clone has just one count. V gene TRBV2 combines with J gene TRBJ2-3; 12 nucleotides match TRBD2. Germline V gene sequence: CDR1 SNHLY, CDR2 FYNNEI. V shed 7 bases, J shed 6 bases, and the junction held 11 bases outside the gene matches. The CDR3 loop spans 16 amino acids. The CDR3 DNA reads TGTGCCAGCAATTATCGACTAGCGGGGGCAGGGGATACGCAGTATTTT. It translates to CASNYRLAGAGDTQYF.

This clone was detected only a few times. The V and J genes are TRBV30 and TRBJ1-4; D gene ambiguous. V was cut by 5 bases and J by 5 bases, with 6 bases left in between. Germline V CDR1 and CDR2: GTSNPN, SVGIG (reference sequence). The CDR3 is 11 amino acids. CDR3 region: CAWARNEKLFF. In DNA, the CDR3 is TGTGCCTGGGCCCGGAATGAAAAACTGTTTTTT.

The chain joins TRBV7-2 to TRBJ1-5, with 7 bases that match TRBD1. Trimming removed 2 bases from V and 4 bases from J; junction bases left unmatched: 5. This CDR3 has 15 amino acids. Germline V gene data show CDR1 as SGHTA and CDR2 as FQGNSA. The CDR3 region is CASSLKGTENQPQHF. DNA for the CDR3: TGTGCCAGCAGCTTAAAGGGGACAGAGAATCAGCCCCAGCATTTT.

The chain links TRBV15 to TRBJ2-1; 7 nucleotides align to TRBD2. V was pared by 0 bases and J by 3 bases, with 2 bases of the junction left unmatched. Germline V gene sequence: CDR1 LNHNV, CDR2 YYDKDF (reference sequence). This CDR3 is 15 amino acids long. CDR3 in amino acids: CATSRDRGDYNEQFF. The CDR3, as DNA: TGTGCCACCAGCAGAGATCGGGGGGACTACAATGAGCAGTTCTTC.

This sequence joins TRBV11-2 and TRBJ2-3, with 8 nucleotides matching TRBD1. CDR1 is SGHAT, CDR2 FQNNGV, per germline. The CDR3 totals 16 residues. J gave up 3 bases and V 7 bases, and 12 bases lay outside the gene matches. The CDR3 nucleotides read TGTGCCAGCATTGGGGGCAGGGGGCGCAGGACAGATACGCAGTATTTT. Protein: CASIGGRGRRTDTQYF.

The CDR3 region has the DNA TGTGCCTGGAACGGGGGACTGACCTATGGCTACACCTTC. Translation gives CAWNGGLTYGYTF. The chain has TRBV30 and TRBJ1-2; D possibly corresponds to TRBD1 (5 bases). Germline CDR1 GTSNPN, CDR2 SVGIG (reference sequence). This CDR3 is built from 13 residues. With 4 bases removed from V and 4 bases from J, the gap between germline ends came to 13 bases.

The chain uses TRBV6-1 and TRBJ1-1; D ambiguous. The CDR3 covers 15 residues. The germline gives CDR1 MNHNS, CDR2 SASEGT. The V and J ends lost 1 base and 1 base respectively, with 10 bases between them. The CDR3 loop is CASSEDGRKNTEAFF. CDR3 bases: TGTGCCAGCAGTGAAGACGGGAGGAAGAACACTGAAGCTTTCTTT.

The chain joins TRBV10-1 to TRBJ1-1; TRBD1 is a possible D gene (5 bases). Germline V gene data show CDR1 as WNHNN and CDR2 as SYGVQD (reference sequence). The ends were cut back, 3 bases at V and 1 base at J, with 6 bases in the middle. The CDR3 contains 13 residues. The CDR3 DNA reads as TGCGCCAGCAGTGACGGACAGAACACTGAAGCTTTCTTT. Amino acids: CASSDGQNTEAFF.

The chain employs TRBV4-3 and TRBJ1-5; 7 bases align to TRBD1. Germline V gene data show CDR1 as LGHNA and CDR2 as YSLEER. The V gene end was trimmed by 4 bases and the J gene end by 1 base; junction bases not matched to a gene: 4. The CDR3 extends over 15 amino acids. CDR3 sequence reads: CASSRVQGSNQPQHF. The DNA of the CDR3 is TGCGCCAGCAGCCGGGTACAGGGGAGCAATCAGCCCCAGCATTTT.

The V gene is TRBV29-1, the J gene TRBJ1-6, with 7 bases lining up with TRBD1. The trim removed 2 bases at V and 0 bases at J, leaving 19 bases unmatched. The germline V gene encodes CDR1 SQVTM and CDR2 ANQGSEA. This CDR3 is 21 amino acids long. The CDR3 region is CSVETEGRDSTKSSYNSPLHF. The CDR3 DNA reads as TGCAGCGTTGAAACCGAAGGCCGGGACAGCACAAAGAGCTCCTATAATTCACCCCTCCACTTT.

This clone was observed a handful of times. V is TRBV5-1 and J is TRBJ2-2; a weak D match, TRBD1 (6 bases). Per germline, CDR1 SGHRS and CDR2 YFSETQ. This CDR3 comprises 14 residues. Trimming removed 4 bases from V and 6 bases from J, with 13 bases in between. The CDR3 bases are TGCGCCAGCAGCAGCGACAGGAGAGCCGGGGAGCTGTTTTTT. This gives the protein CASSSDRRAGELFF.